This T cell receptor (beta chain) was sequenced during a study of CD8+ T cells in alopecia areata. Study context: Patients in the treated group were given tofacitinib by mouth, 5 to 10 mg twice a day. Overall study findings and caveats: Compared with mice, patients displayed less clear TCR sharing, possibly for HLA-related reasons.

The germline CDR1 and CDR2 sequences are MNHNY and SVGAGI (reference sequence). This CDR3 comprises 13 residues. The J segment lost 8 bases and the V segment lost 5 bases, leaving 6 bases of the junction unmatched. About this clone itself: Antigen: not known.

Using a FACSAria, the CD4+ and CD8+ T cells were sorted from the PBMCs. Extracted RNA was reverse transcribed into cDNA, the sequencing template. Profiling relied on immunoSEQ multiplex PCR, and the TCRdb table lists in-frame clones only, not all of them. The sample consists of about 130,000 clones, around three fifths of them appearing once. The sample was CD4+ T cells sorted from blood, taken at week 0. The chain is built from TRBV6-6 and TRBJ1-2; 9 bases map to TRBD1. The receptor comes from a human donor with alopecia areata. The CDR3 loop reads CASSHDRGIGYTF. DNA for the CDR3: TGTGCCAGCAGTCACGACAGGGGGATCGGCTACACCTTC.